This T cell receptor beta chain appears in the sequencing data of a study of control samples from healthy donors and cancer patients (dated by TCRdb to about 2020). There are a few counts of this clone. What antigen it recognizes has not been identified. No quality values exist for individual bases; no much larger clone is one base distant. The method was the immunoSEQ multiplex PCR assay. TCRdb took over this immuneACCESS table, retaining in-frame rearrangements with V and J assigned. Such tables are incomplete; in checked studies, under half of the missing clones stem from an unresolved V gene, and the remainder is unexplained. The sample table contains just over 150,000 clones; only one count was recorded for about 90% of them. 9.5% to 15% of the sample belongs to the ten largest clones. Spanning cysteine to phenylalanine, the CDR3 consists of 16 amino acids. Left in the record is the CDR3 DNA by itself, 48 bases read in frame from the first base. Cut back by 4 bases and 5 bases, the V and J ends lie 20 bases apart. The germline V gene encodes CDR1 LGHNA and CDR2 YSLEER.

The rearrangement combines TRBV4-3 with TRBJ1-2; the D gene is perhaps TRBD1, from 5 matching bases. This receptor was identified in a man younger than 45 in good health. Sequencing input: blood. The CDR3 region reads CASSPTTQGGFYGYTF. DNA sequence: TGCGCCAGCAGCCCTACAACTCAGGGAGGTTTTTATGGCTACACCTTC.